The entry below describes one TCR beta chain. This specimen comes from a study of blood T cell repertoires in COVID-19. Study summary: Collection of acute and convalescent COVID-19 samples took place in the United States, Italy and Spain.

The authors' processing: Quantification of nucleated cells was approximated via reference gene primer amplification. Libraries were prepared by immunoSEQ multiplex PCR; TCRdb keeps only in-frame clonotypes and omits some of them. D and trimming come from the DNA, and the V and J calls and clone size come from that table. Among roughly 250,000 clones, about 80% were seen once, and the ten largest hold about 3.5%. V was cut by 5 bases and J by 3 bases, with 14 bases left in between. Germline V CDR1 and CDR2: MNHEY, SVGEGT. There are 14 residues in the CDR3. This sequence was found in a woman over 75 with acute or convalescent COVID-19. The sequencing sample was made of peripheral blood. This chain connects TRBV6-2 or TRBV6-3 to TRBJ2-7; a weak D match, TRBD2 (6 bases). The CDR3, as DNA: TGTGCCAGCAGTAAAACGGGACTTCGCTACGAGCAGTACTTC. As protein: CASSKTGLRYEQYF.